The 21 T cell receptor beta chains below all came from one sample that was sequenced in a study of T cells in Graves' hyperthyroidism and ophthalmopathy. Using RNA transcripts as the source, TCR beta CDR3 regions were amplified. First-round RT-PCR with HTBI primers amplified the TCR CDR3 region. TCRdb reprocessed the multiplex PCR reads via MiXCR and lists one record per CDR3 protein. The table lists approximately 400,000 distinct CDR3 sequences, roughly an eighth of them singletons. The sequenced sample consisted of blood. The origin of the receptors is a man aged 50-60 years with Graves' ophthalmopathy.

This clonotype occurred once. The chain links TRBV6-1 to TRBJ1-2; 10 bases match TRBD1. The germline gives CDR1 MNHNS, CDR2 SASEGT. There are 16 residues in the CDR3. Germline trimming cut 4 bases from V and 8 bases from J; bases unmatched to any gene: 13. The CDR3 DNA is TGTGCCAGCAGTGTAGCCGGGACAGGGGTCTTTGAGGGCTACACCTTC. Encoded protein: CASSVAGTGVFEGYTF.

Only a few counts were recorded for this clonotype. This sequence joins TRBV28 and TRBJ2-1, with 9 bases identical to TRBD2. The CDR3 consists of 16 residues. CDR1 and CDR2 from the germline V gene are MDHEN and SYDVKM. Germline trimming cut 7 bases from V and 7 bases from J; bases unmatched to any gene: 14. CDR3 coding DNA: TGTGCCAGCAAGGCTGCGGGAGGGCCGTGGGAAAATGAGCAGTTCTTC. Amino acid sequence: CASKAAGGPWENEQFF.

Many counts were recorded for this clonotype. CDR3 region: CASSLKGGSNYEQYF. The DNA for the CDR3 is TGCGCCAGCAGCTTGAAAGGGGGCTCCAACTACGAGCAGTACTTC. The V call is TRBV5-1, the J call TRBJ2-7; 7 positions match TRBD1. V gave up 1 base and J gave up 3 bases; unmatched junction bases: 7. The CDR3 runs 15 residues. Germline-derived CDR1 and CDR2 are SGHRS and YFSETQ.

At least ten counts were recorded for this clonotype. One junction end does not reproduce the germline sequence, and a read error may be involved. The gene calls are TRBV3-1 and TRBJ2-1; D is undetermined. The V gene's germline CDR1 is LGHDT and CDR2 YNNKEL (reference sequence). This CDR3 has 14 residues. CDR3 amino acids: CASRQARVYNEQFF. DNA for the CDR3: TGTGCCAGCAGACAAGCTAGGGTCTACAATGAGCAGTTCTTC.

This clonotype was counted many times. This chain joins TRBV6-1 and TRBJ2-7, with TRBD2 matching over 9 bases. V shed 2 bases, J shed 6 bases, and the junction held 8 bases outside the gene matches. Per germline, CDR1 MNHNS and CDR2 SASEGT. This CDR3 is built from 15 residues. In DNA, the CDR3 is TGTGCCAGCAGTGAACCGGGACTAGCAGCATCCGAGCAGTACTTC. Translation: CASSEPGLAASEQYF.

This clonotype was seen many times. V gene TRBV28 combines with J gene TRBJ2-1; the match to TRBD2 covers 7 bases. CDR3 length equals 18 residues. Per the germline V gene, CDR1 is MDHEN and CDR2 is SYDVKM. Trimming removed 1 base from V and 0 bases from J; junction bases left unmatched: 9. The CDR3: CASSLLRLADHSYNEQFF. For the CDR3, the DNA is TGTGCCAGCAGTTTATTACGCCTAGCGGACCACTCCTACAATGAGCAGTTCTTC.

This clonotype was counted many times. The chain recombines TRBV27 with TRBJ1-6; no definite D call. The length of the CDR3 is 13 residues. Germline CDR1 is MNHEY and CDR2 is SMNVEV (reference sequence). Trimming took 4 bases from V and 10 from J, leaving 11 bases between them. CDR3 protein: CASSSVEESPLHF. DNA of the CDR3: TGTGCCAGCAGTTCGGTTGAGGAGTCACCCCTCCACTTT.

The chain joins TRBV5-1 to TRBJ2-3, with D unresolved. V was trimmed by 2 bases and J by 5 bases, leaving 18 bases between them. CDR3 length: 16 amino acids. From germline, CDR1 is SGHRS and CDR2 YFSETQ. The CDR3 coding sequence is TGCGCCAGCAGCTTTACCGGGCCGAGGAAGGGAGATACGCAGTATTTT. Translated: CASSFTGPRKGDTQYF.

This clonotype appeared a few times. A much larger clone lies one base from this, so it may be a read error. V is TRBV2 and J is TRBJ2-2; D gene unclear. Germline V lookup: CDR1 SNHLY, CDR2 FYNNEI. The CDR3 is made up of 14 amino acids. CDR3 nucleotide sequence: TGTACCAGCAGTGAAGTGGAACGCACCGGGGAGCTGTTTTTT. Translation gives CTSSEVERTGELFF. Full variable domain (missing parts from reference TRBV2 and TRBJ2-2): EPEVTQTPSHQVTQMGQEVILRCVPISNHLYFYWYRQILGQKVEFLVSFYNNEISEKSEIFDDQFSVERPDGSNFTLKIRSTKLEDSAMYFCTSSEVERTGELFFGEGSRLTVL.

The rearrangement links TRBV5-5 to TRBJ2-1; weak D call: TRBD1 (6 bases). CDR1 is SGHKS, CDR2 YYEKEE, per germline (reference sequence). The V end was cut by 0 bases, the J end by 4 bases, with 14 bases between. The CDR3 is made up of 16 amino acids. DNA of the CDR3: TGTGCCAGCAGCTTGGAGTGGGGGCGTGGATACAATGAGCAGTTCTTC. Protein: CASSLEWGRGYNEQFF.

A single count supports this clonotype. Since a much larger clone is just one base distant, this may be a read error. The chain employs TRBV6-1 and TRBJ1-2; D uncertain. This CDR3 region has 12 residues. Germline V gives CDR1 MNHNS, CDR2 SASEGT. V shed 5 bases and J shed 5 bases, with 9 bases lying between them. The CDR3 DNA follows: TGTGCCAGCAGTCCAAAAACTTATGGCTACACCTTC. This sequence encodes CASSPKTYGYTF.

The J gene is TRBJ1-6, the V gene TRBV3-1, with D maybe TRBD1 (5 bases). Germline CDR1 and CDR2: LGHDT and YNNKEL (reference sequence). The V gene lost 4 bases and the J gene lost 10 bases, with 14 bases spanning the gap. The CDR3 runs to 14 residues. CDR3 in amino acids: CASSRGGVSSPLHF. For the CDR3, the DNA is TGTGCCAGCAGCCGTGGAGGGGTAAGCTCACCCCTCCACTTT.

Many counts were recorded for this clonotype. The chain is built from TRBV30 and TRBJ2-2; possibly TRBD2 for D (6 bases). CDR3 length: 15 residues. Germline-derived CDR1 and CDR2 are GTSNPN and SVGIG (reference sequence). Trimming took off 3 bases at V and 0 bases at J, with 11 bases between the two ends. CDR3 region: CAWRAGGANTGELFF. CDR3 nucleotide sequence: TGTGCCTGGAGAGCAGGCGGGGCGAACACCGGGGAGCTGTTTTTT.

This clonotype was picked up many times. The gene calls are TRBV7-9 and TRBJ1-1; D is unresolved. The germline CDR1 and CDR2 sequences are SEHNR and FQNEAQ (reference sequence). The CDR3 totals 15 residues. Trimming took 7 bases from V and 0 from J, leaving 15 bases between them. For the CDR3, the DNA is TGTGCCAGCATTGGACGAACAGTTTTGAACACTGAAGCTTTCTTT. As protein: CASIGRTVLNTEAFF.

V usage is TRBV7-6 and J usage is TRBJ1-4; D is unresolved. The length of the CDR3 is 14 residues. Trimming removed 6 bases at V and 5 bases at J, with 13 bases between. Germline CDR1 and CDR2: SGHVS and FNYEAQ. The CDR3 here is CASSFGSMNEKLFF. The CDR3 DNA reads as TGTGCCAGCAGTTTCGGGTCGATGAATGAAAAACTGTTTTTT. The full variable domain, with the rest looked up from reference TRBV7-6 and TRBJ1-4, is GAGVSQSPRYKVTKRGQDVALRCDPISGHVSLYWYRQALGQGPEFLTYFNYEAQQDKSGLPNDRFSAERPEGSISTLTIQRTEQRDSAMYRCASSFGSMNEKLFFGSGTQLSVL.

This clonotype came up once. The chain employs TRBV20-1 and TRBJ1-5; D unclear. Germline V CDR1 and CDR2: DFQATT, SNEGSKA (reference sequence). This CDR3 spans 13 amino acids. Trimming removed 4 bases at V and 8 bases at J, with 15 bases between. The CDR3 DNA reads TGCAGTGCTATGGGTACCCAGAGGGAGCCCCAGCATTTT. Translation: CSAMGTQREPQHF.

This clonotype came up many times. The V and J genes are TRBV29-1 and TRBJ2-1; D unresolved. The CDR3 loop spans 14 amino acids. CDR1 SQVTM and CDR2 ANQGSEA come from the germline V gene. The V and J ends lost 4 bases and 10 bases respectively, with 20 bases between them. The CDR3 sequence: CSVGGSTGWTEQFF. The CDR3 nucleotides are TGCAGCGTTGGTGGCTCAACCGGATGGACCGAGCAGTTCTTC.

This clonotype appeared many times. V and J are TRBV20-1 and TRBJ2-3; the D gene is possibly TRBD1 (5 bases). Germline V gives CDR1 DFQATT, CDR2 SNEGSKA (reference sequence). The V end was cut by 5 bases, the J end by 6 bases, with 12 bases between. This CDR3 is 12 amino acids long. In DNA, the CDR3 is TGCAGTGCTCCTAAAGGGGTGGATACGCAGTATTTT. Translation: CSAPKGVDTQYF.

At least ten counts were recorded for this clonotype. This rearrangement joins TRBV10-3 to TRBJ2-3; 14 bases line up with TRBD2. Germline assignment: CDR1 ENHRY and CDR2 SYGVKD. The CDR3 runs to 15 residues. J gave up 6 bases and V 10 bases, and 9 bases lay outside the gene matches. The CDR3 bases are TGTGCCACCACGGGACTAGCGGGAGTGGGGGATACGCAGTATTTT. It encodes CATTGLAGVGDTQYF.

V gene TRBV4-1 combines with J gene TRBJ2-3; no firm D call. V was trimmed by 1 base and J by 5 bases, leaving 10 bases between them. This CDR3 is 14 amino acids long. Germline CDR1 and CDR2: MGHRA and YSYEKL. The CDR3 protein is CASSQAFRRDTQYF. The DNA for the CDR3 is TGCGCCAGCAGCCAAGCATTCCGTCGAGATACGCAGTATTTT.

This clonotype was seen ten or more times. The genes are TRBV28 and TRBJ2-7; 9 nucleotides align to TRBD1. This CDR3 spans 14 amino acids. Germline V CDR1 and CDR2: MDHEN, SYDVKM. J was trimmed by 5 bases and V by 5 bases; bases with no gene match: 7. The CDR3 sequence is CASSETGGDDEQYF. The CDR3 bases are TGTGCCAGCAGTGAAACAGGGGGCGACGACGAGCAGTACTTC.